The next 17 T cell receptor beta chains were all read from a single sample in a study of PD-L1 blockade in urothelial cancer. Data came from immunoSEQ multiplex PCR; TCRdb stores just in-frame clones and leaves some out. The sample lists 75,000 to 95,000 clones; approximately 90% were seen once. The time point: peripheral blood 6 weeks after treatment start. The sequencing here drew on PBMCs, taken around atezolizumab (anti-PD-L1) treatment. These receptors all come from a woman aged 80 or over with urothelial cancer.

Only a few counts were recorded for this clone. CDR3 residues: CAWTAAGALFEQFF. Here the CDR3 DNA reads TGTGCCTGGACCGCGGCGGGAGCACTGTTTGAGCAGTTCTTC. The chain links TRBV30 to TRBJ2-1; the match to TRBD2 covers 7 bases. CDR1 and CDR2 from the germline V gene are GTSNPN and SVGIG (reference sequence). J was trimmed by 9 bases and V by 4 bases; bases with no gene match: 12. This CDR3 has 14 amino acids.

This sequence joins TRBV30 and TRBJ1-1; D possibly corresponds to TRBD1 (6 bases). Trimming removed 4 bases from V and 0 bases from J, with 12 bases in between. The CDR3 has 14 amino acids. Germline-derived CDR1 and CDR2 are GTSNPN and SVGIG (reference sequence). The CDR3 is CAWKARGVNTEAFF. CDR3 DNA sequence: TGTGCCTGGAAGGCCAGGGGAGTGAACACTGAAGCTTTCTTT.

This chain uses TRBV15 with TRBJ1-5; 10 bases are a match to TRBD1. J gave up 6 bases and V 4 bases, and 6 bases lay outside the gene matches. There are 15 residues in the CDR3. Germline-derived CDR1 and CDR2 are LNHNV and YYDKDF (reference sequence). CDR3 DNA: TGTGCCACCAGCACGAGAGACAGGGGGCCTCAGCCCCAGCATTTT. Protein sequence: CATSTRDRGPQPQHF. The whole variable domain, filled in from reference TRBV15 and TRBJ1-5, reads DAMVIQNPRYQVTQFGKPVTLSCSQTLNHNVMYWYQQKSSQAPKLLFHYYDKDFNNEADTPDNFQSRRPNTSFCFLDIRSPGLGDTAMYLCATSTRDRGPQPQHFGDGTRLSIL.

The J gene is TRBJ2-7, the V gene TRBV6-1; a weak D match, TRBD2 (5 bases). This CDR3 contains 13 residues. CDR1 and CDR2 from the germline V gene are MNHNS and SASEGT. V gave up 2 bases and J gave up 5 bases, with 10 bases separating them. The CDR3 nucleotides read TGTGCCAGCAGTGAAACGGGGAACCACGAGCAGTACTTC. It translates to CASSETGNHEQYF.

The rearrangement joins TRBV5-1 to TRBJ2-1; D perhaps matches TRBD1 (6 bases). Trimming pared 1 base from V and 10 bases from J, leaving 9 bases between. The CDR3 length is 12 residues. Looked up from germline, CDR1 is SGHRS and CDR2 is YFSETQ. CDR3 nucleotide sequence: TGCGCCAGCAGCTTGAGGGGGACGGAGCAGTTCTTC. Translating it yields CASSLRGTEQFF.

The CDR3 spells CASTSRETQYF. As DNA, the CDR3 is TGTGCCAGCACCTCGAGGGAGACCCAGTACTTC. The genes are TRBV6-1 and TRBJ2-5; D not certain. The CDR3 length is 11 residues. Germline assignment: CDR1 MNHNS and CDR2 SASEGT. V was trimmed by 7 bases and J by 5 bases, leaving 8 bases between them.

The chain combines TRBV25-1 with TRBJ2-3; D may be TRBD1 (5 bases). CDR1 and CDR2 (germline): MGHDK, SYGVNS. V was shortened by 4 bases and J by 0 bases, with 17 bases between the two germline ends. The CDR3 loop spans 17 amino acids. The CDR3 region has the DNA TGTGCCAGCAGTGTCCCCCACAGGAGACAGAGCACAGATACGCAGTATTTT. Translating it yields CASSVPHRRQSTDTQYF. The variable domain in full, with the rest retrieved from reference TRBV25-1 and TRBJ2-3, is EADIYQTPRYLVIGTGKKITLECSQTMGHDKMYWYQQDPGMELHLIHYSYGVNSTEKGDLSSESTVSRIRTEHFPLTLESARPSHTSQYLCASSVPHRRQSTDTQYFGPGTRLTVL.

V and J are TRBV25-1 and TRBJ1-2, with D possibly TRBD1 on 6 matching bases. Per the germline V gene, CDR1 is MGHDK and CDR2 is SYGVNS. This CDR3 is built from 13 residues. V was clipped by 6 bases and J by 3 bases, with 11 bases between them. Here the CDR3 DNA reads TGTGCCAGCAGGGCAGGGGCCTACTATGGCTACACCTTC. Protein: CASRAGAYYGYTF.

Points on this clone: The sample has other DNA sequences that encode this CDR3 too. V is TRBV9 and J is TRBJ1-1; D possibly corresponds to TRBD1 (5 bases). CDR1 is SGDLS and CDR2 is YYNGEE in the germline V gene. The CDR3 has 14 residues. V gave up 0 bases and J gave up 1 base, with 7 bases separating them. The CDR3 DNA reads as TGTGCCAGCAGCGTAGGGCAGGGGAACACTGAAGCTTTCTTT. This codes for CASSVGQGNTEAFF.

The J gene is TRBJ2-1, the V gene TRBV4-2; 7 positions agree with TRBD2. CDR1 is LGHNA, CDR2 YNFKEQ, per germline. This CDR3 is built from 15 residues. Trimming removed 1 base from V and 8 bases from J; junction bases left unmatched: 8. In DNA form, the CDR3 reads TGTGCCAGCAGCCAAGGGGAGGGCCTGGGTTATGAGCAGTTCTTC. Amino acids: CASSQGEGLGYEQFF.

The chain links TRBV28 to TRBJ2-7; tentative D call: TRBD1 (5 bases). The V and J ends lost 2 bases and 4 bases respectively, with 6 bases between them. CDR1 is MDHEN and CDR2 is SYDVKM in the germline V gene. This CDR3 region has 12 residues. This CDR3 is CASSLKGYEQYF. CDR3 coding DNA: TGTGCCAGCAGTTTAAAGGGGTACGAGCAGTACTTC.

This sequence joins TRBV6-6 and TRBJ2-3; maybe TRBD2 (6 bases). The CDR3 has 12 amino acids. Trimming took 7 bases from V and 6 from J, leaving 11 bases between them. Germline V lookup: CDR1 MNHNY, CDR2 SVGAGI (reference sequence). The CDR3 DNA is TGTGCCAGCACCCATCGGGGGGATACGCAGTATTTT. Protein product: CASTHRGDTQYF.

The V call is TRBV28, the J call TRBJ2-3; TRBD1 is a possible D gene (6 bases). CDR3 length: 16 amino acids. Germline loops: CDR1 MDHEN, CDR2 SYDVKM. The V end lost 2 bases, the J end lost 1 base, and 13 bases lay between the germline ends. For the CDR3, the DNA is TGTGCCAGCAGTTTACCGTTTGGGGGCCGCACAGATACGCAGTATTTT. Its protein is CASSLPFGGRTDTQYF.

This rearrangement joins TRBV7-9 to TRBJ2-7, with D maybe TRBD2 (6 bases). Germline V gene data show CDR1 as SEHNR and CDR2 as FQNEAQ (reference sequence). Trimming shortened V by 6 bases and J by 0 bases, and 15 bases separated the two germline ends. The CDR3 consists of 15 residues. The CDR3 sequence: CASSPRDLSSYEQYF. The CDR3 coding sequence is TGTGCCAGCAGTCCCCGGGACTTAAGCTCCTACGAGCAGTACTTC. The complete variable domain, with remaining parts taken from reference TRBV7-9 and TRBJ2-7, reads DTGVSQNPRHKITKRGQNVTFRCDPISEHNRLYWYRQTLGQGPEFLTYFQNEAQLEKSRLLSDRFSAERPKGSFSTLEIQRTEQGDSAMYLCASSPRDLSSYEQYFGPGTRLTVT.

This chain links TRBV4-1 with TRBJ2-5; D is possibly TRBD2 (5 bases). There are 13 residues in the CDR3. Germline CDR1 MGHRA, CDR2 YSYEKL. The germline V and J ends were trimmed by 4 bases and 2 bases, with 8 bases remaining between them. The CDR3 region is CASSRTSQETQYF. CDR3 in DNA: TGCGCCAGCAGCCGGACTTCTCAAGAGACCCAGTACTTC.

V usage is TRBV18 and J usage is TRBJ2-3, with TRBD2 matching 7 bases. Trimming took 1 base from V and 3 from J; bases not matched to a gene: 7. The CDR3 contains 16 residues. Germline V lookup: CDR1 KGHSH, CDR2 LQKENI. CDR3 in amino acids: CASSPLGSGYTDTQYF. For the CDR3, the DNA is TGTGCCAGCTCACCACTGGGTAGCGGGTATACAGATACGCAGTATTTT.

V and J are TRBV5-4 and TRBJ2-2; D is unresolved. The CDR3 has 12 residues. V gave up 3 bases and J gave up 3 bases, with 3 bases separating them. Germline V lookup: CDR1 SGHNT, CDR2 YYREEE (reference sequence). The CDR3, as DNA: TGTGCCAGCAGCTCCGACACCGGGGAGCTGTTTTTT. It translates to CASSSDTGELFF.